What follows describes a single T cell receptor beta chain. As yet, its antigen is unknown. The sample is drawn from a study of cytomegalovirus exposure and HLA in healthy donors. Findings and caveats of the study: 87-base-pair reads could not separate some V segments, including TRBV6-2 and TRBV6-3. Analyses of presence and absence presupposed an approximately uniform sequencing depth across donors. Using the classifier, cytomegalovirus status was reportedly diagnosed with high specificity and sensitivity.

The length of the CDR3 is 15 residues. The V and J ends lost 5 bases and 4 bases respectively, with 17 bases between them. CDR1 and CDR2 (germline): SGHAT, FQNNGV. In the PCR, 60 Vbeta and 13 Jbeta primers were used. Sequenced by immunoSEQ multiplex PCR; TCRdb stores in-frame clones only, minus some. Of some 93,000 clones listed, nearly 80% were seen once; the top ten hold about 3.5%. The V and J genes are TRBV11-2 and TRBJ1-1; tentative D call: TRBD1 (6 bases). This clonotype was sampled from a woman aged 35 to 49 in good health and CMV-seronegative. Sequencing was performed on PBMCs. The CDR3 is CASSRLKTGSTEAFF. The CDR3 DNA sequence: TGTGCCAGCAGCCGTCTTAAGACAGGATCCACTGAAGCTTTCTTT.